This T cell receptor beta chain was captured by sequencing in a study of shared clonotypes between healthy human individuals (dated by TCRdb to between 2020 and 2021). Notes on the research overall: A couple of women and a few men aged 18 to 49 years were included in the cohort. For each donor, CD4 naive and CD4 memory were each given three plates, CD8 naive was given two plates, and CD8 memory was given one plate. To estimate repertoire size and how much clonotypes are shared between individuals, the study performed deep sequencing of blood TCR repertoires from a few healthy adults. To increase sequencing depth and limit assay-specific biases, TCR repertoire library preparation and sequencing were carried out by different laboratories using diverse techniques. Between about 0.8 and 9 billion PBMCs per donor were obtained by leukapheresis.

On this clone: The specificity of this receptor is unknown. There are no base qualities to consult, and no much larger clone falls within one base.

Using the deep immunoSEQ assay, TCR CDR3 regions were amplified from genomic DNA by multiplex PCR. Extracted genomic DNA from each cell subset was distributed evenly across all wells of several immunoSEQ 96-well plates, and each plate was treated as a replicate. For sorted subsets, each replicate PCR was loaded with 200 ng genomic DNA, equivalent to some 27,000 T cell genomes. The purified libraries were quantified using a Qubit 3.0 fluorometer, sized with a Bioanalyzer 2100, and then quantified again using the KAPA Library Quantification kit. Every immunoSEQ 96-well plate was sequenced on a dedicated single-read 150-cycle Illumina NextSeq 550 flow cell. The original pipeline was this. The immunoSEQ output contained only junctional sequences without quality scores, so filtering could not match that applied to full-length reads. Sequences were annotated with PyIR, a Python wrapper for IgBLAST v1.9, and V/J genes and CDR3 were assigned using IMGT germline references. Any read was removed if the V/J assignment was weak (E-value above 1e-6), the CDR3 was missing, or the read contained stop codons, out-of-frame junctions, or ambiguous translated residues. V3J clonotypes were defined by identical inferred V gene, J gene, and CDR3 amino acid sequence. Percentage overlap between repertoires was calculated by dividing the number of shared unique clonotypes by the size of the smaller repertoire. Richness of each repertoire was evaluated using RTK rarefaction, the Chao1 estimator, and Recon v2.1 estimates of unobserved clonotypes. OLGA was used to compute generation probabilities for all TCRbeta clonotypes that the gDNA method yielded from four donors. Held by TCRdb, this immuneACCESS table contains in-frame sequences only and omits some clones. Under half of the omission traces to an unresolved V gene where checked; the cause of the rest is unknown. V, J and clone size were drawn from that table, and D and trimming were deduced from the DNA. The sample table holds about 2.2 million clones, of which 85% to 95% were seen once. The ten largest make up around 1.7% of the sample.

The CDR3 numbers 17 residues from cysteine through phenylalanine. CDR3 DNA only is kept here, 51 bases in frame from base 1. The V end loses 6 bases and the J end loses 7 bases, and a stretch of 28 bases separates them. Via the germline V gene, CDR1 is MDHEN and CDR2 SYDVKM. CD8 naive samples consisted of CD45RO-negative cells that were positively selected for CCR7, yielding a CD45RA+CCR7+ population without TemRA cells. Donors were healthy HIV-negative adults with no recently reported acute infections or vaccinations. Every donor was a Caucasian adult residing in Nashville, Tennessee, USA. After blood collection by leukapheresis, PBMCs were isolated using Ficoll-Histopaque density gradient centrifugation and then cryopreserved in the vapor phase of liquid nitrogen. Analytical flow cytometry was used to check the purity and quantity of each magnetically sorted T cell population. From each sorted fraction, genomic DNA was isolated and quantified by UV absorbance on a Nanodrop 2000c.

Study-level results and caveats: Because the study included only a small number of donors, the genetic and exposure-history diversity represented was limited. Clonotypes shared by all four sorted-subset donors showed higher generation probabilities than non-shared clonotypes. Even with the large sequencing depth, rarefaction of the sorted-subset datasets indicated that sequencing was incomplete. Sampling was limited to blood, and TCR repertoires in tissue likely differ from TCR repertoires in blood. Estimated clonotype richness was generally larger for naive than for memory subsets. Pairwise subsampling indicated that sequencing depth was expected to affect the degree of clonotype sharing among donors. Sharing across a handful of donors was observed for about 5% of naive CD4, over 3% of naive CD8, 2.3% of memory CD4, and over 0.3% of memory CD8 clonotypes.

This sequence originates from a young man in good health. Some clones in this sample may be carry-over from other donors' samples. The chain was built from TRBV28 and TRBJ2-7; the D region may be TRBD1 or TRBD2, each matching 6 bases equally. The sequenced sample was naive CD8+ T cells from PBMCs. The cell subset or site label corresponds to: CD45RA+CCR7+. The nucleotides read TGTGCCAGCAGCTCACCTCCGTCCAGGTTAGGGGGGTGGGAGCAGTACTTC. The resulting protein is CASSSPPSRLGGWEQYF. Full variable domain (CDR3 extended with the reference TRBV28 and TRBJ2-7 proteins): DVKVTQSSRYLVKRTGEKVFLECVQDMDHENMFWYRQDPGLGLRLIYFSYDVKMKEKGDIPEGYSVSREKKERFSLILESASTNQTSMYLCASSSPPSRLGGWEQYFGPGTRLTVT.